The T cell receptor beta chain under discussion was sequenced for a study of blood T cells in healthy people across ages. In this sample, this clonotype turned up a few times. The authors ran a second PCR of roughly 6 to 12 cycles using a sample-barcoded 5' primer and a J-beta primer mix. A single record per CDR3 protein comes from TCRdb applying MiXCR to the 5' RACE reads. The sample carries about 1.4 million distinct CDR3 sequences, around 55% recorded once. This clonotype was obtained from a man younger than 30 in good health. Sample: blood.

In DNA, the CDR3 is TGTGCCAGCACAGAGGCTAGCGGCTACGAGCAGTACTTC. Amino acids: CASTEASGYEQYF. The rearrangement uses TRBV2 and TRBJ2-7; 7 nucleotides align to TRBD2. This CDR3 comprises 13 residues. CDR1 and CDR2 from the germline V gene are SNHLY and FYNNEI. Losses at the gene ends were 7 bases for V and 3 bases for J; bases not matched to a gene: 6.